This is a list of T cell receptor beta chains from one sample in a study of cytomegalovirus exposure and HLA in healthy donors. Measured with immunoSEQ multiplex PCR; TCRdb has only the in-frame clones, and not every one. The sample lists some 130,000 clones, roughly 78% occurring once. The sample comprised PBMCs. The receptors were gathered from a male donor in good health and CMV-seronegative. Both conserved end residues are part of each CDR3. Each record gives: clone size, V gene, J gene, D gene, CDR3 protein, CDR3 DNA. D genes are given only for firm matches. The size of a clone is reported for some rows only, either as once, few or many, or as a class for expanded clones.

size: .; V: TRBV30; J: TRBJ2-2; D: TRBD1; CDR3: CAWRKPTGWYTGELFF; DNA: TGTGCCTGGAGGAAACCGACAGGGTGGTACACCGGGGAGCTGTTTTTT
size: few; V: TRBV7-9; J: TRBJ1-5; D: TRBD1; CDR3: CASSSGTGTGQPQHF; DNA: TGTGCCAGCAGCTCCGGGACAGGGACGGGTCAGCCCCAGCATTTT
size: .; V: TRBV28; J: TRBJ1-6; D: .; CDR3: CASSLVQGYSPLHF; DNA: TGTGCCAGCAGTTTGGTACAGGGCTATTCACCCCTCCACTTT
size: .; V: TRBV11-3; J: TRBJ2-3; D: .; CDR3: CASSLAGLDTDTQYF; DNA: TGTGCCAGCAGCTTAGCGGGACTTGACACAGATACGCAGTATTTT
size: .; V: TRBV18; J: TRBJ1-1; D: .; CDR3: CASSPTGPEAFF; DNA: TGTGCCAGCTCACCAACAGGGCCTGAAGCTTTCTTT
size: .; V: TRBV10-3; J: TRBJ2-1; D: TRBD2; CDR3: CAISLRGGLAGGGRHNEQFF; DNA: TGTGCCATCAGCCTCCGAGGGGGACTAGCGGGAGGGGGACGCCACAATGAGCAGTTCTTC
size: .; V: TRBV11-2; J: TRBJ1-5; D: .; CDR3: CASSLSQGVQPQHF; DNA: TGTGCCAGCAGCTTATCACAGGGCGTTCAGCCCCAGCATTTT
size: .; V: TRBV6-6; J: TRBJ1-5; D: TRBD1; CDR3: CASSSPDRGNQPQHF; DNA: TGTGCCAGCAGTTCCCCGGACAGGGGCAATCAGCCCCAGCATTTT
size: .; V: TRBV6-6; J: TRBJ2-1; D: TRBD1; CDR3: CASSGRDRGLNEQFF; DNA: TGTGCCAGCAGTGGCCGGGACAGGGGGCTGAATGAGCAGTTCTTC
size: .; V: TRBV28; J: TRBJ1-1; D: .; CDR3: CASSFRGTEAFF; DNA: TGTGCCAGCAGTTTCCGAGGCACTGAAGCTTTCTTT
size: few; V: TRBV10-1; J: TRBJ2-1; D: .; CDR3: CASSGPIVGSSYNEQFF; DNA: TGCGCCAGCAGTGGGCCGATTGTAGGGAGCTCCTACAATGAGCAGTTCTTC
size: .; V: TRBV7-2; J: TRBJ2-7; D: .; CDR3: CASSFGGPTLSPEQYF; DNA: TGTGCCAGCAGCTTCGGAGGTCCGACCTTATCCCCGGAGCAGTACTTC
size: .; V: TRBV5-1; J: TRBJ2-3; D: .; CDR3: CASSVFGMQDTQYF; DNA: TGCGCCAGCAGCGTCTTCGGGATGCAGGATACGCAGTATTTT
size: .; V: TRBV7-6; J: TRBJ2-1; D: TRBD1; CDR3: CASSFGADRNNEQFF; DNA: TGTGCCAGCAGCTTTGGTGCGGACAGGAACAATGAGCAGTTCTTC
size: .; V: TRBV5-6; J: TRBJ2-4; D: TRBD1; CDR3: CASQRQGTKNIQYF; DNA: TGTGCCAGCCAGCGACAGGGTACAAAAAACATTCAGTACTTC
size: once; V: TRBV18; J: TRBJ1-1; D: TRBD1; CDR3: CASSAWTGTEAFF; DNA: TGTGCCAGCTCGGCCTGGACAGGCACTGAAGCTTTCTTT
size: .; V: TRBV30; J: TRBJ2-1; D: TRBD2; CDR3: CAWASGYYNEQFF; DNA: TGTGCCTGGGCTAGCGGCTACTACAATGAGCAGTTCTTC
size: .; V: TRBV28; J: TRBJ2-7; D: .; CDR3: CASSLALLRGGQYF; DNA: TGTGCCAGCAGTTTAGCACTCTTAAGGGGGGGGCAGTACTTC
size: .; V: TRBV5-4; J: TRBJ2-3; D: TRBD1; CDR3: CASSFTGGDTQYF; DNA: TGTGCCAGCAGCTTTACAGGGGGGGATACGCAGTATTTT
size: once; V: TRBV5-6; J: TRBJ1-2; D: TRBD1; CDR3: CASSLGSGGSNYGYTF; DNA: TGTGCCAGCAGCTTGGGGTCAGGGGGCAGTAACTATGGCTACACCTTC
size: few; V: TRBV2; J: TRBJ2-7; D: .; CDR3: CASSEAQGSNFEQYF; DNA: TGTGCCAGCAGTGAAGCGCAGGGCTCTAATTTCGAGCAGTACTTC
size: .; V: TRBV7-2; J: TRBJ2-7; D: .; CDR3: CASSLAQLNSYEQYF; DNA: TGTGCCAGCAGCTTGGCCCAGTTAAACTCCTACGAGCAGTACTTC
size: .; V: TRBV5-4; J: TRBJ1-6; D: TRBD1; CDR3: CASSSTGTGGSPLHF; DNA: TGTGCCAGCAGCTCGACAGGCACAGGGGGTTCACCCCTCCACTTT
size: .; V: TRBV4-3; J: TRBJ2-3; D: .; CDR3: CASSQDLGGLSGTDTQYF; DNA: TGCGCCAGCAGCCAAGATCTGGGGGGGCTTTCTGGCACAGATACGCAGTATTTT
size: once; V: TRBV25-1; J: TRBJ2-7; D: .; CDR3: CASTDEEGSYEQYF; DNA: TGTGCCAGCACCGACGAAGAGGGTTCCTACGAGCAGTACTTC
size: .; V: TRBV27; J: TRBJ1-2; D: .; CDR3: CASSSTGSYGYTF; DNA: TGTGCCAGCAGTTCAACAGGGAGCTATGGCTACACCTTC
size: few; V: TRBV25-1; J: TRBJ1-2; D: .; CDR3: CASNDPPTGNYGYTF; DNA: TGTGCCAGCAACGATCCCCCGACCGGGAACTATGGCTACACCTTC
size: .; V: TRBV9; J: TRBJ2-5; D: TRBD1; CDR3: CASSPRAMAAGGRETQYF; DNA: TGTGCCAGCAGCCCACGAGCTATGGCGGCAGGGGGCCGTGAGACCCAGTACTTC
size: .; V: TRBV27; J: TRBJ2-7; D: TRBD1; CDR3: CASSFWPDRDRRHEQYF; DNA: TGTGCCAGCAGTTTTTGGCCCGACAGGGATCGGCGCCACGAGCAGTACTTC
size: few; V: TRBV7-8; J: TRBJ2-4; D: .; CDR3: CASSSGNIQYF; DNA: TGTGCCAGCAGCTCCGGAAACATTCAGTACTTC
size: .; V: TRBV27; J: TRBJ1-1; D: TRBD1; CDR3: CAIARDRLNTEAFF; DNA: TGTGCCATCGCCCGGGACAGGCTGAACACTGAAGCTTTCTTT
size: few; V: TRBV5-6; J: TRBJ1-4; D: TRBD1; CDR3: CASSLEGQGLGEKLFF; DNA: TGTGCCAGCAGCTTGGAGGGACAGGGTTTAGGGGAAAAACTGTTTTTT
size: .; V: TRBV6-4; J: TRBJ1-6; D: .; CDR3: CASSEQDNSPLHF; DNA: TGTGCCAGCAGTGAACAAGATAATTCACCCCTCCACTTT
size: .; V: TRBV7-9; J: TRBJ2-7; D: .; CDR3: CSSSASYEQYF; DNA: TGTTCCAGCAGCGCGTCGTACGAGCAGTACTTC
size: .; V: TRBV7-8; J: TRBJ2-1; D: TRBD2; CDR3: CASSLALEGTTSGTSNEQFF; DNA: TGTGCCAGCAGCTTGGCGTTGGAGGGGACGACTAGCGGGACATCAAATGAGCAGTTCTTC
size: few; V: TRBV28; J: TRBJ2-7; D: .; CDR3: CASSAFLGDEQYF; DNA: TGTGCCAGCAGTGCATTCCTAGGGGACGAGCAGTACTTC
size: .; V: TRBV5-1; J: TRBJ2-2; D: TRBD1; CDR3: CASSLVSGGVGELFF; DNA: TGCGCCAGCAGCTTGGTGTCAGGGGGAGTCGGGGAGCTGTTTTTT
size: .; V: TRBV15; J: TRBJ1-4; D: .; CDR3: CATSREAATNEKLFF; DNA: TGTGCCACCAGCAGAGAAGCTGCAACTAATGAAAAACTGTTTTTT
size: once; V: TRBV11-2; J: TRBJ1-4; D: .; CDR3: CASSLGRSNEKLFF; DNA: TGTGCCAGCAGCTTAGGGAGGAGTAATGAAAAACTGTTTTTT
size: .; V: TRBV5-6; J: TRBJ2-2; D: TRBD1; CDR3: CASSLGTANTGELFF; DNA: TGTGCCAGCAGCTTAGGGACAGCGAACACCGGGGAGCTGTTTTTT